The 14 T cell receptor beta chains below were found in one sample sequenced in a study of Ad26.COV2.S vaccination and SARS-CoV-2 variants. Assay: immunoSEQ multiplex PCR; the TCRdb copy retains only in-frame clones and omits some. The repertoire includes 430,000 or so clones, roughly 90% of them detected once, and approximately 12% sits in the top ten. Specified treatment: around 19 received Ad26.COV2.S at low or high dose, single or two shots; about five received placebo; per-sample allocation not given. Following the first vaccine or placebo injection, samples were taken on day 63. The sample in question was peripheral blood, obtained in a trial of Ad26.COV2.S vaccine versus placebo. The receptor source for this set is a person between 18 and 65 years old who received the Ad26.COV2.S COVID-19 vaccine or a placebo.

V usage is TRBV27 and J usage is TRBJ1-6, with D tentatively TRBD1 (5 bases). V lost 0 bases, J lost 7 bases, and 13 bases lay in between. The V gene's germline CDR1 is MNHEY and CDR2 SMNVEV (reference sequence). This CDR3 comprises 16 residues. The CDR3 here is CASSLSGQGANSPLHF. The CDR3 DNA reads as TGTGCCAGCAGTTTATCGGGCCAGGGAGCAAATTCACCCCTCCACTTT.

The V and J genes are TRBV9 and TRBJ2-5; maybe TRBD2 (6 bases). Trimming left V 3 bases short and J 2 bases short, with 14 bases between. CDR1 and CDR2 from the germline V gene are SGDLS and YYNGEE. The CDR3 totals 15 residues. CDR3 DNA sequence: TGTGCCAGCAGCGCCGTCGGGGGTTATCAAGAGACCCAGTACTTC. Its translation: CASSAVGGYQETQYF.

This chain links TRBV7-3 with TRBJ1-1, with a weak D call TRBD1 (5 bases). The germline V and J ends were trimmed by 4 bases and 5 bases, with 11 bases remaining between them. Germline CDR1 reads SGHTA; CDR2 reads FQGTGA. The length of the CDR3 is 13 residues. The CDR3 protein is CASSSIPGTEAFF. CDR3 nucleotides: TGTGCCAGCAGCTCGATACCAGGGACTGAAGCTTTCTTT.

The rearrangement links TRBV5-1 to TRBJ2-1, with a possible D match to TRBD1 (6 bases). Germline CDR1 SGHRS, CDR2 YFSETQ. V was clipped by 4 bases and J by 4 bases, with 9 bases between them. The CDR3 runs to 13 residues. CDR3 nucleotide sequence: TGCGCCAGCAGCCATACAGGGTACAATGAGCAGTTCTTC. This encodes CASSHTGYNEQFF.

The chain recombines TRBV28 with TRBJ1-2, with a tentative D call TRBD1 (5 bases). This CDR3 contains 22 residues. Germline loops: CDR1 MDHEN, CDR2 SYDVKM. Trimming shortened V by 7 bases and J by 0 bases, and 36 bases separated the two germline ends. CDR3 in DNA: TGTGCCAGCACCCCCAGCGAGGGGCGAGGTGGACAAATAGGGGATTCTAACTATGGCTACACCTTC. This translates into CASTPSEGRGGQIGDSNYGYTF.

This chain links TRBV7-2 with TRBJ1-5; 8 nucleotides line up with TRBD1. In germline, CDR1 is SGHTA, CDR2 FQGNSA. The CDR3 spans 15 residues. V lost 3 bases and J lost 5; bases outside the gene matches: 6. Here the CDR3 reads CASSLAGGPYQPQHF. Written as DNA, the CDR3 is TGTGCCAGCAGCTTGGCAGGGGGCCCCTATCAGCCCCAGCATTTT.

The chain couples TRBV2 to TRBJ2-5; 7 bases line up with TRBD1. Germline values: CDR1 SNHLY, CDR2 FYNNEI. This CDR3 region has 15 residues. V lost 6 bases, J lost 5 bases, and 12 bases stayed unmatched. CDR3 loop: CASRMTGSEWETQYF. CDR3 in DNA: TGTGCCAGCAGGATGACAGGGAGTGAGTGGGAGACCCAGTACTTC.

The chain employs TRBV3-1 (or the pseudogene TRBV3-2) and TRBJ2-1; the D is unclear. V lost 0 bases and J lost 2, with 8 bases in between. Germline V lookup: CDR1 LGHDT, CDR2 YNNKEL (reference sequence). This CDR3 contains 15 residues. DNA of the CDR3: TGTGCCAGCAGCCAAGAGAGGATTACCTACAATGAGCAGTTCTTC. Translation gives CASSQERITYNEQFF.

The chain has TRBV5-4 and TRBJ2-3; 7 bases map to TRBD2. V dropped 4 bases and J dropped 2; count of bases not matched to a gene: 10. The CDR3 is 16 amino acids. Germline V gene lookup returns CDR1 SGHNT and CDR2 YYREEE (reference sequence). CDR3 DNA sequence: TGTGCCAGCAGCCCCAGACTAGCCGACTTCACAGATACGCAGTATTTT. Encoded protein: CASSPRLADFTDTQYF.

The CDR3 coding sequence is TGCGCCAGCAGCCAAACAGGGGGGTCAGGGGCCAACGTCCTGACTTTC. It is translated as CASSQTGGSGANVLTF. V is TRBV4-3 and J is TRBJ2-6; 8 nucleotides agree with TRBD1. The CDR3 runs to 16 residues. CDR1 is LGHNA, CDR2 YSLEER, per germline. The trim removed 2 bases at V and 4 bases at J, leaving 4 bases unmatched.

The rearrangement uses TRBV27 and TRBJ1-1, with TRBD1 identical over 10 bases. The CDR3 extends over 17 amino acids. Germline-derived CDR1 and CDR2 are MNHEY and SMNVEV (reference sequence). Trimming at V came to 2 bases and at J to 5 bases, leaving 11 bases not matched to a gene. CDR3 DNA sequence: TGTGCCAGCAGTTTACCGACAGGGGGCATAATAAGGACTGAAGCTTTCTTT. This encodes CASSLPTGGIIRTEAFF.

The CDR3: CASRWEKGTNEQFF. The CDR3 region has the DNA TGTGCCAGCAGATGGGAAAAGGGTACTAATGAGCAGTTCTTC. J is TRBJ2-1 and V is TRBV2; D unresolved. Germline-derived CDR1 and CDR2 are SNHLY and FYNNEI. V was pared by 6 bases and J by 7 bases, with 16 bases between. The CDR3 loop spans 14 amino acids.

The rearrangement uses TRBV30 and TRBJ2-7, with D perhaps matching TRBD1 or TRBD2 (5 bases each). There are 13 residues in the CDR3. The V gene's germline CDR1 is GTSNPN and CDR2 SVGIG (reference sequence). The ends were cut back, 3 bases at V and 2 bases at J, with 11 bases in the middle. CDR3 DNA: TGTGCCTGGAGCTTAGGGACCCCCTACGAGCAGTACTTC. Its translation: CAWSLGTPYEQYF.

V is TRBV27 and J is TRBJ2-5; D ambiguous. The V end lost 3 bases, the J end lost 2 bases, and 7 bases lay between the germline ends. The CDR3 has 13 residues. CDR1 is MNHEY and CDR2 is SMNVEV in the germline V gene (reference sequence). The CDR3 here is CASSFGLQETQYF. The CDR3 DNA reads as TGTGCCAGCAGTTTCGGGTTACAAGAGACCCAGTACTTC.